The entry below gives a single TCR beta chain sequence along with its context. What it recognizes is unknown. V lost 2 bases and J lost 4, with 10 bases in between. This CDR3 region has 14 residues. Germline V CDR1 and CDR2: SGHTA, FQGTGA. The data were obtained in a study of OX40 agonist ivuxolimab in advanced cancers. Whole-study context: Prior anti-PD-1, anti-PD-L1 or anti-CTLA-4 therapy was allowed; 40% had some. Study conclusions and caveats: Both blood CD4+ and CD8+ T cells showed clonal growth by week 6 at 0.1 to 3.0 mg/kg.

The method was immunoSEQ multiplex PCR; TCRdb's version includes in-frame clones alone and lacks a portion of them. This table has almost 90,000 clones, more than 75% appearing once. This specimen was CD4+ or CD8+ T cells sorted from blood, taken in a trial of the OX40 agonist ivuxolimab. The TCR originated in an adult with an advanced solid tumor such as melanoma, head and neck, liver or kidney cancer. This sequence joins TRBV7-3 and TRBJ2-3; D remains unclear. The CDR3 nucleotides are TGTGCCAGCAGCTTAGGGCTAGACCCAGATACGCAGTATTTT. Residues: CASSLGLDPDTQYF.